The present entry profiles one TCR beta chain with its context. This clonotype came up many times. This clone's antigen is unknown. Per-base quality was not reported, and no clone a single base away is much larger than it. These data belong to a study of neurological immune-mediated disorders (dated by TCRdb to the late 2010s). With respect to the entire study: Peripheral blood TCR-beta repertoires from HTLV-I-associated myelopathy (HAM/TSP) patients, multiple sclerosis patients and healthy controls were compared by UMI-based sequencing. The roughly 110 TCR-beta libraries included longitudinal samples, technical triplicates and paired sorted CD4+ and CD8+ T-cell subsets alongside PBMC samples. Longitudinal HAM/TSP and healthy donors had 3 time-points each (about 3-45 month intervals). The cohort comprised 60 to 75 subjects: about 15 HAM/TSP patients, 35 or so multiple sclerosis patients and around 20 healthy controls. The paper as a whole reports these results and caveats: TCR clonal expansion was greatest in HAM/TSP patients and smallest in MS patients, who ranked below even healthy controls. Across subjects, expanded clones never shared an identical CDR3 amino acid sequence, which suggests that the TCR-beta repertoires in every group were private.

The meaning of the sample's time point label: longitudinal time-point 3. The healthy controls were volunteers from blood banks in Maryland, USA. Libraries from unsorted PBMCs were made from 2 million PBMCs kept in RNAlater at -80 degrees C until RNA extraction. Peripheral blood was subjected to Ficoll-Hypaque density gradient centrifugation to isolate PBMCs, which were then cryopreserved in liquid nitrogen. cDNA was synthesized by template-switch 5'RACE using a primer carrying a 10-nucleotide random unique molecular identifier by which each TCR transcript was tagged. Every sequencing run covered 15-18 subjects and yielded more than 160 million TCR-beta sequences. Total RNA was extracted with the RNeasy kit. Using the KAPA Real-time Library Amplification kit, TCR-beta VDJ regions were amplified with primers for the TCR constant region and the 5'RACE anchor. Sample indexes and Illumina adaptors were added in a first PCR, after which library yield was increased in a second PCR. After Ampure bead purification, the roughly 650 bp TCR product was size-selected on a 2% E-gel SizeSelection system. Before pooling, library quality was assessed on a Bioanalyzer, concentration was determined with Qubit, and library quantification was performed with the Kapa Library Quantification kit. An Illumina HiSeq 2500 sequenced the libraries paired-end 2 x 150 bp. To increase sequence diversity, about 23-30% phiX was spiked into each library pool. In the original analysis: Quality-filtered reads were processed with the UMI-based MiGEC pipeline, and over 85% of raw TCR sequences were removed by the MiGEC pipeline during error correction. IMGT germline references were used for alignment of VDJ genes, and clonotypes were defined by a unique CDR3 amino acid sequence together with V-J genes. Clonal expansion, Shannon diversity and CDR3 relatedness (CalcPairwiseDistances, ClusterSamples) were evaluated with VDJtools, and phylogenetic trees were built with CLCbio workbench. A clone was classed as expanded if it had 8 or more unique UMIs, a cutoff based on coefficient-of-variation modelling across technical triplicates. Starting from the raw public reads, TCRdb applied fastp trimming at Q25, assembled clones with MiXCR and retained in-frame beta chains. Merged by CDR3 protein, the rows form single entries marked with the most common genes and DNA. The V and J calls here are based on TCRdb, not the publication. The sample includes roughly 45,000 distinct CDR3 sequences, with roughly 13% observed a single time. The ten largest clones capture approximately 10% of the sample.

The source material was PBMCs. The origin of this receptor is a man younger than 40 in good health.

The CDR3 has the sequence CASSARLAGADEQFF. The sequenced DNA is TGCGCCAGCAGTGCACGACTAGCGGGAGCGGATGAGCAGTTCTTC. Here the chain combines TRBV10-2 and TRBJ2-1, with TRBD2 matching 12 junction bases. The germline V end is reduced by 4 bases and the J end by 8 bases; junction bases left unmatched: 6. Taken from the germline V gene, the CDR1 and CDR2 loops are WSHSY and SAAADI. The CDR3 sequence holds 15 residues, the cysteine and phenylalanine included. Only the CDR3 portion is preserved as DNA: 45 bases, with reading frame beginning at the first base.